This T cell receptor (beta chain) was obtained from a study of identical twins. This clonotype was counted only a few times. No antigen is known for it. Germline CDR1 and CDR2: SEHNR and FQNEAQ (reference sequence). The CDR3 consists of 15 residues. The V end was cut by 7 bases, the J end by 2 bases, with 16 bases between. Study results and caveats: The authors drew conclusions from cross-sectional statistical analysis rather than following the same donors. Clonotypes of the beta chain that were abundant in cord blood carried fewer insertions (memory repertoires showed none).

Each CDR3 protein is one row after TCRdb ran MiXCR on the 5' RACE reads. The data contain under 900,000 distinct CDR3 sequences, roughly an eighth of them singletons. This same sample was also part of a study on yellow fever vaccine responses in identical twins. That source adds: On the reported evidence, twins' vaccine T cell responses seemed partly convergent and partly personalized.

The TCR originated in a young woman in good health. The genes are TRBV7-9 and TRBJ2-3; D is ambiguous. Sequenced sample: PBMCs. The CDR3 region has the DNA TGTGCCAGCACCCGGGCTGTTAGTAACACAGATACGCAGTATTTT. The encoded protein is CASTRAVSNTDTQYF.